These 6 T cell receptor beta chains were sequenced from one sample in a study of T cell responses to AZD1222 COVID-19 vaccine. Here immunoSEQ multiplex PCR was the method, and the copy in TCRdb shows in-frame clones only, minus some. The sample lists about 94,000 clones, around 85% occurring once. Sequenced material: peripheral blood, taken 28 days after the second AZD1222 dose. The receptors stem from an adult who received the AZD1222 COVID-19 vaccine.

This clone was seen a handful of times. This rearrangement joins TRBV7-8 to TRBJ1-2; D is unresolved. The length of the CDR3 is 15 residues. Between the trimmed V and J ends, which lost 0 bases and 0 bases, there was a span of 8 bases. Germline values: CDR1 SGHVS, CDR2 FQNEAQ. DNA of the CDR3: TGTGCCAGCAGCTTAGCGCCTGACTCTAACTATGGCTACACCTTC. It codes for CASSLAPDSNYGYTF.

This rearrangement joins TRBV5-4 to TRBJ2-7, with TRBD1 matching 10 bases. Germline lookup yields CDR1 SGHNT and CDR2 YYREEE (reference sequence). The CDR3 spans 14 residues. The ends lost 4 bases at V and 7 bases at J; junction bases unmatched: 8. In nucleotides, the CDR3 is TGTGCCAGCAGCACGACAGGGGGCGCGGGGGAGCAGTACTTC. Translating gives CASSTTGGAGEQYF.

This clone turned up a few times. The genes are TRBV5-5 and TRBJ1-1; D uncertain. The CDR3 contains 13 residues. CDR1 and CDR2 from the germline V gene are SGHKS and YYEKEE (reference sequence). V was shortened by 3 bases and J by 1 base, with 7 bases between the two germline ends. CDR3 region: CASSYGRNTEAFF. The CDR3 coding sequence is TGTGCCAGCAGCTACGGACGGAACACTGAAGCTTTCTTT.

This clone was recorded a few times. This chain connects TRBV28 to TRBJ2-7, with TRBD2 identical over 8 bases. CDR1 is MDHEN and CDR2 is SYDVKM in the germline V gene. The CDR3 has 15 amino acids. With V trimmed by 6 bases and J by 0 bases, 7 bases remained unmatched. The CDR3 spells CASSFPSGSSYEQYF. The CDR3 DNA follows: TGTGCCAGCAGCTTTCCTAGCGGGTCCTCCTACGAGCAGTACTTC.

The chain joins TRBV4-3 to TRBJ1-2, with 8 nucleotides matching TRBD1. The CDR3 contains 16 residues. Trimming at V came to 1 base and at J to 3 bases, leaving 7 bases not matched to a gene. Germline V gene data show CDR1 as LGHNA and CDR2 as YSLEER. DNA for the CDR3: TGCGCCAGCAGCCAAGGGACAGGGCGCGCGGACTATGGCTACACCTTC. Translating gives CASSQGTGRADYGYTF.

The CDR3 sequence: CASSLSGRNSPLHF. The CDR3 coding sequence is TGTGCCAGCAGCTTATCAGGGAGAAATTCACCCCTCCACTTT. This sequence joins TRBV7-3 and TRBJ1-6; weak D call: TRBD1 (5 bases). The CDR3 contains 14 residues. Germline V CDR1 and CDR2: SGHTA, FQGTGA. With 2 bases removed from V and 7 bases from J, the gap between germline ends came to 9 bases.